This TCR beta chain emerged from a study of T cell responses to AZD1222 COVID-19 vaccine. Study-wide background: Second-dose intervals of approximately 4 or approximately 12 weeks were pooled.

The germline V gene has CDR1 LGHDT and CDR2 YNNKEL (reference sequence). This CDR3 spans 13 amino acids. Remarks on this clone: What it binds is not known. Compared with germline, one end of the junction differs, possibly owing to a read error.

Findings and limits, study-wide: Elevations in Spike-specific TCR breadth and depth followed administration of two AZD1222 doses. Distributed over spike, vaccine-associated CD4 TCRs predominated at 160-218 and 743-854.

Produced via immunoSEQ multiplex PCR; TCRdb's table is partial and in-frame only. Among under 120,000 clones, around 96% were seen once, and the ten largest hold approximately 2.2%. This receptor was taken from an adult in good health. The sequencing here drew on peripheral blood, taken on day 0 of AZD1222 vaccination. V and J are TRBV3-1 (or the pseudogene TRBV3-2) and TRBJ2-7; TRBD2 agrees at 12 bases. The CDR3 sequence is CASSQVLAGGLDF. CDR3 sequence (DNA): TGTGCCAGCAGCCAAGTCCTAGCGGGGGGGCTCGACTTC.